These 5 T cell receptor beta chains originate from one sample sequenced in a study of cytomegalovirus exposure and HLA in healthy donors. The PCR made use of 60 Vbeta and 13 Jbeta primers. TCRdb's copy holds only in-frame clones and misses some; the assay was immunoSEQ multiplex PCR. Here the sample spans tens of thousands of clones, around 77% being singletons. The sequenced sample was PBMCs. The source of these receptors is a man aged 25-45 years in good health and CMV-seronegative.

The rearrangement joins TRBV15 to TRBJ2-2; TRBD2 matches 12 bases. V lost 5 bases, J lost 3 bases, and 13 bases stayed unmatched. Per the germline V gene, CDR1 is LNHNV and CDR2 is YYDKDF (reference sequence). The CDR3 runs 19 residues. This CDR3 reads CATSPRLAGVSKDTGELFF. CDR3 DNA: TGTGCCACCAGCCCCCGACTAGCGGGAGTTAGTAAGGACACCGGGGAGCTGTTTTTT.

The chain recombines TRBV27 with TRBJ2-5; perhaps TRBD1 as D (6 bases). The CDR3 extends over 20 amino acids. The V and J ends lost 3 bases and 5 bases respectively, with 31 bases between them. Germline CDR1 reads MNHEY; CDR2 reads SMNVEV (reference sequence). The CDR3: CASSFRSAGARTDSRETQYF. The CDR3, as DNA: TGTGCCAGCAGTTTTCGCAGCGCTGGGGCTAGGACAGACAGTCGGGAGACCCAGTACTTC.

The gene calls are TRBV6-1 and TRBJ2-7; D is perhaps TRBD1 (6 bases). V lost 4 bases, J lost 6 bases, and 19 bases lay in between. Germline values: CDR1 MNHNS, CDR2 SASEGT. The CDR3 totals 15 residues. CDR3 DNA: TGTGCCAGCAGTGTAAGGAGGACAGTCCCCCTCGAGCAGTACGTC. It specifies CASSVRRTVPLEQYV.

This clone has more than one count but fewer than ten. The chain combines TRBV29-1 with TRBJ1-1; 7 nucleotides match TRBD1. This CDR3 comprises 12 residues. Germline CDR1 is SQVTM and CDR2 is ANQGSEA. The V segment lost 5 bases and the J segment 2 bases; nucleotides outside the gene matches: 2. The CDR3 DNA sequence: TGCAGCGTTCAGGGGGTAAACACTGAAGCTTTCTTT. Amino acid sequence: CSVQGVNTEAFF.

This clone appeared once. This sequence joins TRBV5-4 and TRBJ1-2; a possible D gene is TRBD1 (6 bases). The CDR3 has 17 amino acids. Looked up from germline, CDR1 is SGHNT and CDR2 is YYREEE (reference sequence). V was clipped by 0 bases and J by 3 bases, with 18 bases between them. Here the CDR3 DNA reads TGTGCCAGCAGCTTGGGACCTAACAGGGAGAGGGACTATGGCTACACCTTC. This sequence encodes CASSLGPNRERDYGYTF.